One and the same sample provided the 9 T cell receptor beta chains below, sequenced in a study of T-cell reconstitution after alpha-beta-depleted transplantation in children. The authors prepared the TCRbeta library with unique molecular identifiers. TCRdb independently ran MiXCR on the PCR reads; one entry per CDR3 protein. The sample lists hundreds of thousands of distinct CDR3 sequences; approximately 29% were seen once. This sample comprised PBMCs from the stem cell graft donor, obtained from the stem cell graft. These receptors were taken from a human donor who donated a stem cell graft to a child with aplastic anemia.

In this sample, this clonotype turned up a few times. The chain recombines TRBV20-1 with TRBJ1-2; no firm D call. The CDR3 loop spans 13 amino acids. The V gene lost 1 base and the J gene lost 7 bases, with 13 bases spanning the gap. Per the germline V gene, CDR1 is DFQATT and CDR2 is SNEGSKA (reference sequence). For the CDR3, the DNA is TGCAGTGCTAGAGGGGTAGAAGCTTCTGGCTACACCTTC. Translated, it gives CSARGVEASGYTF.

V and J are TRBV7-2 and TRBJ1-4, with 7 bases fitting TRBD1. V shed 5 bases, J shed 8 bases, and the junction held 11 bases outside the gene matches. This CDR3 spans 15 amino acids. The germline V gene has CDR1 SGHTA and CDR2 FQGNSA. CDR3 nucleotides: TGTGCCAGCAGCCCGATCCAGGGGGTGGGAGAAAAACTGTTTTTT. Amino acids: CASSPIQGVGEKLFF.

The rearrangement joins TRBV29-1 to TRBJ1-3, with no clear D. This CDR3 has 15 residues. Germline V gives CDR1 SQVTM, CDR2 ANQGSEA. V lost 4 bases to trimming and J lost 9 bases, with 22 bases between them. CDR3 bases: TGCAGCGTTGCACTCAACGGGAGGCGCCAGACCACCATATATTTT. Translated, it gives CSVALNGRRQTTIYF.

The rearrangement joins TRBV7-8 to TRBJ1-2; D is uncertain. This CDR3 comprises 14 residues. Deletions cut 4 bases from V and 6 bases from J, with 15 bases between. The germline V gene has CDR1 SGHVS and CDR2 FQNEAQ. The CDR3 region is CASSSRGGINGYTF. The DNA for the CDR3 is TGTGCCAGCAGCTCCCGGGGAGGGATTAATGGCTACACCTTC. The entire variable domain, with the rest obtained from reference TRBV7-8 and TRBJ1-2, is as follows: GAGVSQSPRYKVAKRGQDVALRCDPISGHVSLFWYQQALGQGPEFLTYFQNEAQLDKSGLPSDRFFAERPEGSVSTLKIQRTQQEDSAVYLCASSSRGGINGYTFGSGTRLTVV.

This rearrangement joins TRBV12-3 or TRBV12-4 to TRBJ2-2, with D possibly TRBD2 on 5 matching bases. This CDR3 contains 15 residues. V was pared by 2 bases and J by 6 bases, with 13 bases between. The CDR3 loop reads CASSLSTPRAGELFF. CDR3 DNA sequence: TGTGCCAGCAGTTTATCCACCCCGAGGGCCGGGGAGCTGTTTTTT.

This clonotype was found a few times. This chain connects TRBV12-3 or TRBV12-4 to TRBJ1-4; tentative D call: TRBD1 (6 bases). Trimming shortened V by 8 bases and J by 3 bases, and 10 bases separated the two germline ends. The CDR3 extends over 13 amino acids. CDR3 coding DNA: TGTGCCAGCCAACAGGGCTCTAATGAAAAACTGTTTTTT. Protein sequence: CASQQGSNEKLFF.

The rearrangement uses TRBV10-3 and TRBJ2-7; the D call may be TRBD1 or TRBD2 (5 bases each). Trimming stripped 6 bases from V and 0 bases from J, with 12 bases between. CDR3 length: 14 amino acids. Per the germline V gene, CDR1 is ENHRY and CDR2 is SYGVKD. CDR3 DNA sequence: TGTGCCATCAGGGGGGACGGAAGCTCCTACGAGCAGTACTTC. Translating gives CAIRGDGSSYEQYF.

The chain uses TRBV5-5 and TRBJ2-7; 7 nucleotides align to TRBD2. The CDR3 is 15 amino acids. After removal of 2 bases from V and 6 bases from J, the junction contained 11 bases not matched to a gene. Germline loops: CDR1 SGHKS, CDR2 YYEKEE (reference sequence). CDR3 region: CASSLNAGVQGEQYV. The DNA of the CDR3 is TGTGCCAGCAGCTTAAACGCGGGAGTACAAGGCGAGCAGTACGTC.

This clonotype was observed a few times. The rearrangement uses TRBV14 and TRBJ2-1, with unresolved D. Germline V lookup: CDR1 SGHDN, CDR2 FVKESK. Trimming cost V 0 bases and J 9 bases, with 12 bases left between them. The CDR3 totals 14 residues. In nucleotides, the CDR3 is TGTGCCAGCAGCCAAGAATTGCGGAAGGGTGAGCAGTTCTTC. Translated: CASSQELRKGEQFF.